Each of the 6 T cell receptor beta chains below was sequenced from the same sample in a study of T cells in Graves' hyperthyroidism and ophthalmopathy. TCR beta CDR3 regions were amplified from RNA transcripts. When the TCR CDR3 underwent first-round RT-PCR, the HTBI primer set was used. A single record per CDR3 protein comes from TCRdb applying MiXCR to the multiplex PCR reads. The sample has about 350,000 distinct CDR3 sequences, approximately 14% seen once. Sequences were obtained from blood. These receptors were obtained from a woman aged 30 to 39 with Graves' hyperthyroidism.

This clonotype was observed a few times. The chain carries TRBV12-3 or TRBV12-4 and TRBJ2-3, with D unclear. V gave up 5 bases and J gave up 5 bases, with 20 bases separating them. This CDR3 is built from 16 residues. The CDR3 coding sequence is TGTGCCAGCAGTCCCGGCCCGCCGCGGAAGCAAGATACGCAGTATTTT. It yields the protein CASSPGPPRKQDTQYF.

V gene TRBV27 combines with J gene TRBJ2-1; TRBD2 matches 10 bases. With 0 bases clipped from V and 13 bases from J, the junction kept 6 bases outside the gene matches. CDR3 size: 14 residues. Germline CDR1 is MNHEY and CDR2 is SMNVEV (reference sequence). CDR3 loop: CASSLSAGGGVQFF. As DNA, the CDR3 is TGTGCCAGCAGTTTATCAGCGGGAGGGGGCGTTCAGTTCTTC.

This clonotype has a handful of counts. The genes are TRBV6-4 and TRBJ1-1; D is possibly TRBD1 (5 bases). Germline V gene sequence: CDR1 MRHNA, CDR2 SNTAGT. V gave up 4 bases and J gave up 8 bases, with 11 bases separating them. The CDR3 consists of 12 residues. CDR3 protein: CASSGGDPEAFF. CDR3 sequence (DNA): TGTGCCAGCAGTGGGGGGGACCCAGAAGCTTTCTTT.

This clonotype was counted only a few times. V usage is TRBV19 and J usage is TRBJ1-2, with D hard to call. V lost 5 bases, J lost 7 bases, and 20 bases lay in between. The CDR3 runs 15 residues. The V gene's germline CDR1 is LNHDA and CDR2 SQIVND (reference sequence). The CDR3, as DNA: TGTGCCAGTAGTCCCCGGTATAGGGAAGGGTTTGGCTACACCTTC. Amino acids: CASSPRYREGFGYTF.

In its sample, this clonotype was seen a few times. The rearrangement uses TRBV30 and TRBJ1-1; D is uncertain. V lost 3 bases and J 2 bases, leaving 10 bases between the germline ends. Germline assignment: CDR1 GTSNPN and CDR2 SVGIG (reference sequence). There are 13 residues in the CDR3. CDR3 loop: CAWSEDANTEAFF. CDR3 nucleotide sequence: TGTGCCTGGAGCGAGGACGCTAACACTGAAGCTTTCTTT.

This clonotype came up a few times. The rearrangement joins TRBV12-3 or TRBV12-4 to TRBJ1-1; D is uncertain. V was cut by 2 bases and J by 6 bases, with 13 bases left in between. This CDR3 spans 14 amino acids. DNA for the CDR3: TGTGCCAGCAGTTTAAGGGAAGTAAGCCCTGAAGCTTTCTTT. It codes for CASSLREVSPEAFF.